The rows below give T cell receptor beta chains drawn from one sample of a study of shared clonotypes between healthy human individuals. Generated by immunoSEQ multiplex PCR, the TCRdb table keeps only in-frame clones and is missing some. The sample carries around 720,000 clones, around three quarters recorded once. Sequenced: memory CD4+ T cells sorted from blood. These receptors were collected from a woman aged 25 to 39 in good health. CDR3s include the opening cysteine and the closing phenylalanine or tryptophan. D genes are given only for firm matches. Clone size is stated in some rows and not others, as once, few, many or a class when expanded.

v_gene,abundance,j_gene,d_gene,len,CDR3aa,CDR3nt
TRBV6-1,.,TRBJ2-7,.,15,CASREQDGTPYEQYF,TGTGCCAGCAGGGAACAGGACGGCACCCCCTACGAGCAGTACTTC
TRBV11-1,.,TRBJ1-4,.,13,CASSLEEDEKLFF,TGTGCCAGCAGCTTAGAGGAAGATGAAAAACTGTTTTTT
TRBV2,.,TRBJ2-4,.,16,CASSEALLVAKNIQYF,TGTGCCAGCAGTGAAGCGCTTCTGGTAGCCAAAAACATTCAGTACTTC
TRBV6-5,.,TRBJ1-2,.,15,CASTQGFGDWDGYTF,TGTGCCAGCACCCAAGGGTTCGGGGATTGGGATGGCTACACCTTC
TRBV4-2,.,TRBJ2-7,.,15,CASSLESAGNFEQYF,TGTGCCAGCAGCTTGGAGTCTGCTGGCAACTTCGAGCAGTACTTC
TRBV28,.,TRBJ2-1,.,14,CASSAPRSYNEQFF,TGTGCCAGCAGCGCCCCCCGCTCCTACAATGAGCAGTTCTTC
TRBV5-1,.,TRBJ1-3,.,14,CASSGGTTGNTIYF,TGCGCCAGCAGCGGGGGGACCACTGGAAACACCATATATTTT
TRBV15,.,TRBJ2-5,.,15,CATSRDGRRRETQYF,TGTGCCACCAGCAGAGATGGGAGGAGGCGAGAGACCCAGTACTTC
TRBV5-4,.,TRBJ1-4,TRBD1,14,CASSQTGYDEKLFF,TGTGCCAGCAGCCAGACAGGGTACGATGAAAAACTGTTTTTT
TRBV6-6,few,TRBJ1-2,TRBD1,15,CASSSRDRGHYGYTF,TGTGCCAGCAGTTCTCGGGACAGGGGCCACTATGGCTACACCTTC
TRBV7-7,.,TRBJ2-3,TRBD1,13,CASSQGDTDTQYF,TGTGCCAGCAGTCAGGGGGACACAGATACGCAGTATTTT
TRBV4-2,.,TRBJ2-7,.,14,CASSQKGNSYEQYF,TGTGCCAGCAGCCAGAAGGGAAACTCCTACGAGCAGTACTTC
TRBV28,.,TRBJ1-5,.,13,CASSPPKNQPQHF,TGTGCCAGCAGTCCCCCCAAGAATCAGCCCCAGCATTTT
TRBV14,.,TRBJ1-4,.,15,CASSQAGSRREKLFF,TGTGCCAGCAGCCAAGCGGGGTCAAGGCGGGAAAAACTGTTTTTT
TRBV4-2,.,TRBJ1-5,.,15,CASSQEVIGNQPQHF,TGTGCCAGCAGCCAAGAGGTAATTGGGAATCAGCCCCAGCATTTT
TRBV19,.,TRBJ2-3,.,19,CASSMTRDRIGNRANTQYF,TGTGCCAGTAGTATGACCCGTGACAGGATCGGTAATCGGGCAAATACGCAGTATTTT
TRBV4-1,.,TRBJ1-2,TRBD1,16,CASSARFLDRDDGYTF,TGCGCCAGCAGCGCAAGATTCCTGGACAGGGACGATGGCTACACCTTC
TRBV6-1,.,TRBJ2-7,.,18,CASSELGRGAAISYEQYF,TGTGCCAGCAGTGAGCTGGGAAGAGGGGCCGCAATCTCCTACGAGCAGTACTTC
TRBV7-3,.,TRBJ2-3,.,14,CASSLLGGTDTQYF,TGTGCCAGCAGCTTATTGGGCGGCACAGATACGCAGTATTTT